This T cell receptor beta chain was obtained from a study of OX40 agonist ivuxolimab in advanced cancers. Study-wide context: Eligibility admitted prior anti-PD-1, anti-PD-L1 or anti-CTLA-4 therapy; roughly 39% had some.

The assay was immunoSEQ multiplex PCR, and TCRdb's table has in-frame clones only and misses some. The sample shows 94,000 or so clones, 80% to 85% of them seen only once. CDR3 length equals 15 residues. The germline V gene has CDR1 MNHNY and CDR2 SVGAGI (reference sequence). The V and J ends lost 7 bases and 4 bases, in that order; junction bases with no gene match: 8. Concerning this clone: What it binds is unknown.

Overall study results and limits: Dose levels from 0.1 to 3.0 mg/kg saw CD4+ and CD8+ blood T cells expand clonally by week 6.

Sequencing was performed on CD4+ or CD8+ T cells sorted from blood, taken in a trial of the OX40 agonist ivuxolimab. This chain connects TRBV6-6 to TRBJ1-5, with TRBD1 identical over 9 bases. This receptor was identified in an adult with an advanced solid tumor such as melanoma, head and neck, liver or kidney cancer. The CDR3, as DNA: TGTGCCAGCAAAGCCGCCGGGACAGGGAATCAGCCCCAGCATTTT. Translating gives CASKAAGTGNQPQHF.